These 26 T cell receptor beta chains originate from one sample sequenced in a study of beta chain features in type 1 diabetes (dated by TCRdb to the late 2010s). Study-level results and caveats: Type 1 diabetes patients showed a moderate but significant shortening of TCRB CDR3 length in all four CD4+ subsets.

These receptors' antigens are unknown. The method behind the library was the immunoSEQ multiplex PCR assay. The High Capacity cDNA Reverse Transcription Kit was used to reverse transcribe all of the isolated RNA, meaning that expressed TCRB transcripts were what got sequenced. The immuneACCESS repertoire file appears here via TCRdb, limited to in-frame rearrangements. These files lack a portion of the clones; in checked studies, under half of the deficit traces to unresolved V genes, and the cause of the others is not known. The sample includes about 160,000 clones, with approximately 8% observed a single time. Clones ranked in the top ten supply about 1% of the sample. The source material was central memory CD4+ T cells from blood. These TCRs come from a woman aged 40 to 55 with type 1 diabetes.

This clone has more than one count but fewer than ten. This chain uses TRBV7-2 with TRBJ2-5; weak D call: TRBD2 (5 bases). The DNA end is more similar to TRBJ2-7, so the J call may be wrong. Germline lookup yields CDR1 SGHTA and CDR2 FQGNSA. The length of the CDR3 is 13 residues. This CDR3 reads CASSLAGGYEQYF. CDR3 nucleotide sequence: TGTGCCAGCAGTCTCGCGGGTGGCTACGAGCAGTACTTC.

This clone has a count of ten or more. The chain combines TRBV28 with TRBJ1-5; 7 bases map to TRBD1. The CDR3 is 14 amino acids. Germline loops: CDR1 MDHEN, CDR2 SYDVKM. Germline trimming cut 5 bases from V and 9 bases from J; bases unmatched to any gene: 10. The CDR3 loop reads CASSPSTGMAPQHF. The CDR3 region has the DNA TGTGCCAGCAGTCCATCGACAGGGATGGCGCCCCAGCATTTT.

This clone was observed a handful of times. V usage is TRBV9 and J usage is TRBJ2-2, with no clear D. The V gene lost 4 bases and the J gene lost 1 base, with 11 bases spanning the gap. Germline loops: CDR1 SGDLS, CDR2 YYNGEE. The CDR3 consists of 15 residues. In DNA form, the CDR3 reads TGTGCCAGCAGCCCTAGTTCAAGGAACACCGGGGAGCTGTTTTTT. This translates into CASSPSSRNTGELFF.

In its sample, this clone was seen a few times. This chain connects TRBV25-1 to TRBJ2-5; D might be TRBD2 (6 bases). The germline V gene encodes CDR1 MGHDK and CDR2 SYGVNS. The CDR3 sequence is 15 residues long. Between the trimmed V and J ends, which lost 1 base and 1 base, there was a span of 10 bases. In DNA form, the CDR3 reads TGTGCCAGCAGTGAATTCCCGGGACTCCAAGAGACCCAGTACTTC. Protein sequence: CASSEFPGLQETQYF. Complete variable domain (other parts from reference TRBV25-1 and TRBJ2-5): EADIYQTPRYLVIGTGKKITLECSQTMGHDKMYWYQQDPGMELHLIHYSYGVNSTEKGDLSSESTVSRIRTEHFPLTLESARPSHTSQYLCASSEFPGLQETQYFGPGTRLLVL.

This clone was detected only a few times. The chain carries TRBV6-6 and TRBJ2-2; TRBD1 agrees at 10 bases. J lost 1 base, V lost 1 base, and 0 bases had no gene match. The CDR3 spans 16 residues. Germline V lookup: CDR1 MNHNY, CDR2 SVGAGI (reference sequence). The CDR3 sequence: CASSYWDRGNTGELFF. The DNA of the CDR3 is TGTGCCAGCAGTTACTGGGACAGGGGGAACACCGGGGAGCTGTTTTTT.

This clone was seen a few times. CDR3 in DNA: TGTGCCAGCAGCTTAACTTTACAGGGCGTTCAGCCCCAGCATTTT. Encoded protein: CASSLTLQGVQPQHF. The V and J genes are TRBV11-2 and TRBJ1-5; a possible D gene is TRBD1 (6 bases). Germline CDR1 reads SGHAT; CDR2 reads FQNNGV. Trimming shortened V by 2 bases and J by 6 bases, and 14 bases separated the two germline ends. The CDR3 covers 15 residues.

The chain recombines TRBV11-2 with TRBJ1-4; TRBD1 is a possible D gene (6 bases). V shed 1 base and J shed 10 bases, with 13 bases lying between them. The CDR3 is 14 amino acids. The germline CDR1 and CDR2 sequences are SGHAT and FQNNGV. For the CDR3, the DNA is TGTGCCAGCAGCTTAGCGGGGGCGGGGGGAAAACTGTTTTTT. This gives the protein CASSLAGAGGKLFF.

The chain combines TRBV5-1 with TRBJ2-7; the match to TRBD1 covers 9 bases. CDR3 length: 15 amino acids. The V and J ends lost 3 bases and 5 bases, in that order; junction bases with no gene match: 9. Germline V gene sequence: CDR1 SGHRS, CDR2 YFSETQ. CDR3 DNA: TGCGCCAGCAGCTCTTCCGGGACAGGGATTAACGAGCAGTACTTC. Translated, it gives CASSSSGTGINEQYF.

V is TRBV9 and J is TRBJ2-1; tentatively, D is TRBD1 (5 bases). CDR3 length: 17 residues. The V gene's germline CDR1 is SGDLS and CDR2 YYNGEE. Trimming stripped 4 bases from V and 3 bases from J, with 20 bases between. The CDR3 sequence: CASSPPPQGSYYNEQFF. The CDR3 DNA sequence: TGTGCCAGCAGCCCTCCACCGCAGGGATCCTACTACAATGAGCAGTTCTTC.

This clone was found a few times. The chain links TRBV7-2 to TRBJ1-2; 8 bases line up with TRBD1. CDR1 is SGHTA and CDR2 is FQGNSA in the germline V gene. With 5 bases clipped from V and 6 bases from J, the junction kept 14 bases outside the gene matches. The length of the CDR3 is 16 residues. CDR3 bases: TGTGCCAGCAGCCTCGGATCGACAGGGGATCGAGATGGCTACACCTTC. It yields the protein CASSLGSTGDRDGYTF.

The gene calls are TRBV30 and TRBJ2-3, with 10 bases that match TRBD1. CDR1 is GTSNPN and CDR2 is SVGIG in the germline V gene (reference sequence). The J segment lost 6 bases and the V segment lost 0 bases, leaving 3 bases of the junction unmatched. The CDR3 totals 14 residues. The CDR3 DNA follows: TGTGCCTGGAGTGTAGGGACAGGGGCCGATACGCAGTATTTT. Translated, it gives CAWSVGTGADTQYF. Supplemented by reference TRBV30 and TRBJ2-3, the full variable domain reads SQTIHQWPATLVQPVGSPLSLECTVEGTSNPNLYWYRQAAGRGLQLLFYSVGIGQISSEVPQNLSASRPQDRQFILSSKKLLLSDSGFYLCAWSVGTGADTQYFGPGTRLTVL.

The chain recombines TRBV7-3 with TRBJ2-1; 7 bases align to TRBD1. This CDR3 is built from 15 residues. Germline V gene data show CDR1 as SGHTA and CDR2 as FQGTGA. Trimming at V came to 6 bases and at J to 6 bases, leaving 11 bases not matched to a gene. CDR3 in amino acids: CASSPDRQFSNEQFF. The DNA for the CDR3 is TGTGCCAGCAGTCCGGACAGGCAATTTAGCAATGAGCAGTTCTTC.

The V call is TRBV30, the J call TRBJ1-2; 10 nucleotides agree with TRBD1. Trimming removed 0 bases from V and 8 bases from J; junction bases left unmatched: 6. This CDR3 region has 14 residues. CDR1 GTSNPN and CDR2 SVGIG come from the germline V gene (reference sequence). The CDR3 sequence is CAWSVDRGRDGYTF. The CDR3 DNA follows: TGTGCCTGGAGTGTCGACAGGGGGCGTGACGGCTACACCTTC.

This clone was counted between two and nine times. This sequence joins TRBV5-6 and TRBJ2-2; 9 bases align to TRBD2. This CDR3 is built from 15 residues. The trim removed 5 bases at V and 6 bases at J, leaving 8 bases unmatched. Germline CDR1 and CDR2: SGHDT and YYEEEE. In DNA form, the CDR3 reads TGTGCCAGCAGGGTTATAGCGGGAGATGCCGGGGAGCTGTTTTTT. Its translation: CASRVIAGDAGELFF.

This clone was detected a few times. This chain links TRBV4-2 with TRBJ1-1, with D hard to call. Per the germline V gene, CDR1 is LGHNA and CDR2 is YNFKEQ. Trimming removed 8 bases at V and 4 bases at J, with 20 bases between. This CDR3 comprises 15 residues. The CDR3 region has the DNA TGTGCCAGCCGCACTCCTAGTATTAGTAGCACTGAAGCTTTCTTT. Translated, it gives CASRTPSISSTEAFF.

In this sample, this clone turned up once. The rearrangement links TRBV6-6 to TRBJ2-7; 7 positions match TRBD1. Unmatched junction bases numbered 9, after V lost 7 bases and J lost 0 bases. CDR3 length: 15 residues. Per germline, CDR1 MNHNY and CDR2 SVGAGI (reference sequence). Here the CDR3 DNA reads TGTGCCAGCACCGTGACAGGGACGCCCTCCTACGAGCAGTACTTC. It codes for CASTVTGTPSYEQYF.

The chain couples TRBV9 to TRBJ2-5; TRBD2 might be the D (6 bases). Germline V gene data show CDR1 as SGDLS and CDR2 as YYNGEE. The CDR3 contains 14 residues. V dropped 3 bases and J dropped 5 bases, with 14 bases sitting between them. CDR3 residues: CASSALEGRETQYF. CDR3 coding DNA: TGTGCCAGCAGCGCCCTAGAAGGGAGGGAGACCCAGTACTTC.

This chain connects TRBV18 to TRBJ2-7, with D perhaps TRBD2 (5 bases). CDR3 length equals 13 residues. V lost 3 bases and J 6 bases, leaving 12 bases between the germline ends. Germline V gene sequence: CDR1 KGHSH, CDR2 LQKENI. The CDR3 spells CASSPAPAAEQYF. The CDR3 DNA sequence: TGTGCCAGCTCACCTGCTCCAGCGGCCGAGCAGTACTTC.

This clone has a count of ten or more. V usage is TRBV14 and J usage is TRBJ2-2; TRBD1 matches at 7 bases. The germline gives CDR1 SGHDN, CDR2 FVKESK. CDR3 length: 16 residues. J gave up 2 bases and V 6 bases, and 9 bases lay outside the gene matches. Here the CDR3 DNA reads TGTGCCAGCAGACCTACAGGGGCCCGAAACACCGGGGAGCTGTTTTTT. It encodes CASRPTGARNTGELFF.

In its sample, this clone was seen many times. The rearrangement uses TRBV29-1 and TRBJ2-4, with 10 bases lining up with TRBD2. V lost 7 bases to trimming and J lost 1 base; unmatched junction nucleotides: 4. Germline values: CDR1 SQVTM, CDR2 ANQGSEA. This CDR3 comprises 14 residues. The CDR3 DNA follows: TGCAGCGGCGCGACTAGCGGGGCCAAAAACATTCAGTACTTC. This gives the protein CSGATSGAKNIQYF. The variable domain in full, completed from reference TRBV29-1 and TRBJ2-4, reads SAVISQKPSRDICQRGTSLTIQCQVDSQVTMMFWYRQQPGQSLTLIATANQGSEATYESGFVIDKFPISRPNLTFSTLTVSNMSPEDSSIYLCSGATSGAKNIQYFGAGTRLSVL.

This clone was seen a few times. The rearrangement uses TRBV7-2 and TRBJ2-7; D possibly corresponds to TRBD1 (6 bases). Germline assignment: CDR1 SGHTA and CDR2 FQGNSA. The CDR3 has 14 residues. Trimming removed 3 bases at V and 2 bases at J, with 11 bases between. The chain's CDR3 is CASSLYRATYEQYF. In DNA, the CDR3 is TGTGCCAGCAGCTTGTACAGGGCCACCTACGAGCAGTACTTC.

This chain connects TRBV28 to TRBJ2-5; tentative D call: TRBD2 (7 bases). V lost 8 bases and J 2 bases, leaving 15 bases between the germline ends. Germline V gene sequence: CDR1 MDHEN, CDR2 SYDVKM. CDR3 length: 14 residues. The CDR3 coding sequence is TGTGCCAGCCTAGGGGGGGCACTACAAGAGACCCAGTACTTC. This sequence encodes CASLGGALQETQYF. Filled out from reference TRBV28 and TRBJ2-5, the complete variable domain reads DVKVTQSSRYLVKRTGEKVFLECVQDMDHENMFWYRQDPGLGLRLIYFSYDVKMKEKGDIPEGYSVSREKKERFSLILESASTNQTSMYLCASLGGALQETQYFGPGTRLLVL.

V gene TRBV4-1 combines with J gene TRBJ2-5; TRBD1 matches 8 bases. The J call could be wrong; TRBJ2-7 is a better fit for the DNA end. The CDR3 extends over 16 amino acids. Germline CDR1 is MGHRA and CDR2 is YSYEKL. This CDR3 reads CASSQGPRDRYIEQYF. The CDR3 region has the DNA TGCGCCAGCAGCCAAGGACCCCGGGACAGGTATATCGAGCAGTACTTC.

This clone has a handful of counts. V usage is TRBV18 and J usage is TRBJ1-2; D call uncertain. The CDR3 runs to 13 residues. Trimming removed 2 bases from V and 4 bases from J, with 8 bases in between. The germline gives CDR1 KGHSH, CDR2 LQKENI. CDR3 sequence reads: CASSPDTAYGYTF. DNA of the CDR3: TGTGCCAGCTCACCAGACACGGCCTATGGCTACACCTTC.

This chain links TRBV29-1 with TRBJ2-1; D call uncertain. Trimming pared 4 bases from V and 7 bases from J, leaving 11 bases between. CDR1 and CDR2 from the germline V gene are SQVTM and ANQGSEA. The CDR3 has 12 amino acids. The CDR3 DNA reads TGCAGCGTTGGTGAACAGTCTAATGAGCAGTTCTTC. Protein product: CSVGEQSNEQFF.

At least ten counts were recorded for this clone. The J gene is TRBJ2-5, the V gene TRBV5-1; possibly TRBD2 for D (6 bases). Germline loops: CDR1 SGHRS, CDR2 YFSETQ. There are 16 residues in the CDR3. Trimming left V 3 bases short and J 5 bases short, with 20 bases between. The CDR3 loop is CASSSNSGGARETQYF. Here the CDR3 DNA reads TGCGCCAGCAGCTCCAATAGCGGCGGAGCTCGGGAGACCCAGTACTTC. Supplemented by reference TRBV5-1 and TRBJ2-5, the full variable domain reads KAGVTQTPRYLIKTRGQQVTLSCSPISGHRSVSWYQQTPGQGLQFLFEYFSETQRNKGNFPGRFSGRQFSNSRSEMNVSTLELGDSALYLCASSSNSGGARETQYFGPGTRLLVL.